This T cell receptor beta chain was identified during a study of beta chain features in type 1 diabetes. General observations from the study: People with Type 1 diabetes carried modestly yet significantly shorter TCRB CDR3s in all four CD4+ subsets.

Remarks on this clone: Its target is not known.

Expressed TCRB transcripts were sequenced because the isolated RNA had all been reverse transcribed beforehand. Assay used: immunoSEQ multiplex PCR; TCRdb lists only in-frame clones, some missing. The data hold about 230,000 clones, with 16% observed a single time. Germline V gives CDR1 GTSNPN, CDR2 SVGIG (reference sequence). V was cut by 0 bases and J by 8 bases, with 16 bases left in between. The CDR3 covers 14 residues. J is TRBJ1-2 and V is TRBV30; weak D call: TRBD1 (5 bases). This receptor was taken from a man aged 25 to 45 with type 1 diabetes. Sequencing used naive CD4+ T cells from blood. This CDR3 reads CAWSVLAQGAGYTF. In nucleotides, the CDR3 is TGTGCCTGGAGTGTACTGGCGCAGGGTGCGGGCTACACCTTC.